The sequence of this T cell receptor (beta chain) was determined in a study of T cells in Graves' hyperthyroidism and ophthalmopathy. Germline V gene lookup returns CDR1 MDHEN and CDR2 SYDVKM. CDR3 length equals 16 residues. Trimming stripped 6 bases from V and 5 bases from J, with 20 bases between. Amplified TCR beta CDR3 regions came from RNA transcripts. Primed by the HTBI set, a first-round RT-PCR was run on the TCR CDR3. Using its own MiXCR run on the multiplex PCR reads, TCRdb lists one record per CDR3 protein. The data contain about 500,000 distinct CDR3 sequences, about 16% of them singletons.

The sequenced sample consisted of blood. The sequence was collected from a woman between 25 and 40 years old with Graves' ophthalmopathy. The chain carries TRBV28 and TRBJ1-5, with D possibly being TRBD1 (5 bases). The CDR3 coding sequence is TGTGCCAGCAGCCACAGACTCCGGGACCCGCATCAGCCCCAGCATTTT. It translates to CASSHRLRDPHQPQHF.